The next 24 T cell receptor beta chains were all read from a single sample in a study of T cells after yellow fever vaccination. TCRdb processed the 5' RACE reads anew with MiXCR; each CDR3 protein has one entry. This table has 250,000 or so distinct CDR3 sequences, 6.9% appearing once. Sequencing used CD4+ T cells sorted from PBMCs, obtained 15 days after the yellow fever booster vaccination. These receptors were taken from a man younger than 45 who received the YFV17D yellow fever vaccine.

This clonotype was seen ten or more times. The CDR3 coding sequence is TGCGCCAGCAAACCTATGAGCTCCTACAATGAGCAGTTCTTC. It codes for CASKPMSSYNEQFF. The gene calls are TRBV5-1 and TRBJ2-1; D is undetermined. Trimming shortened V by 6 bases and J by 0 bases, and 10 bases separated the two germline ends. This CDR3 comprises 14 residues. Germline-derived CDR1 and CDR2 are SGHRS and YFSETQ.

This clonotype showed up just a few times. CDR3 coding DNA: TGTGCCAGCAGTGATGGGGGACAGGTTCGAGAGACCCAGTACTTC. This translates into CASSDGGQVRETQYF. This chain uses TRBV25-1 with TRBJ2-5, with 8 bases lining up with TRBD1. There are 15 residues in the CDR3. CDR1 and CDR2 (germline): MGHDK, SYGVNS. V shed 3 bases, J shed 4 bases, and the junction held 7 bases outside the gene matches.

The chain links TRBV7-2 to TRBJ2-3; 7 bases line up with TRBD2. There are 16 residues in the CDR3. Per germline, CDR1 SGHTA and CDR2 FQGNSA. With V trimmed by 0 bases and J by 6 bases, 9 bases remained unmatched. Written as DNA, the CDR3 is TGTGCCAGCAGCTTAGCTAGGTGGGAGGGCGGGGATACGCAGTATTTT. It specifies CASSLARWEGGDTQYF.

Concerning this clonotype: This may be a read error: a much more frequent sequence differs by one nucleotide. The chain couples TRBV5-5 to TRBJ2-2, with TRBD2 matching 12 bases. Per the germline V gene, CDR1 is SGHKS and CDR2 is YYEKEE (reference sequence). This CDR3 is built from 17 residues. Trimming took 5 bases from V and 0 from J; bases not matched to a gene: 5. The CDR3 DNA is TGTGCCAGCAGATTCCGGACTAGCGGGACGAACACCGGGGAGCTGTTTTTT. It encodes CASRFRTSGTNTGELFF.

This clonotype has only a few counts. J is TRBJ1-1 and V is TRBV20-1; D not resolved. This CDR3 contains 12 residues. V dropped 2 bases and J dropped 8 bases, with 12 bases sitting between them. Germline CDR1 is DFQATT and CDR2 is SNEGSKA (reference sequence). The CDR3 loop is CSARNPGSEAFF. The CDR3 nucleotides read TGCAGTGCTAGAAATCCGGGGTCGGAAGCTTTCTTT.

This chain joins TRBV19 and TRBJ1-5; 7 bases are shared with TRBD1. V trimming: 5 bases; J trimming: 7 bases; junction bases outside the gene matches: 11. The CDR3 covers 15 residues. CDR1 LNHDA and CDR2 SQIVND come from the germline V gene (reference sequence). The CDR3, as DNA: TGTGCCAGTAGTTTCGGACAGGAGAGACCACAGCCCCAGCATTTT. Protein: CASSFGQERPQPQHF.

A few counts support this clonotype. The DNA of the CDR3 is TGTGCCAGCTCAAAAAGGGGGCTTGGCAATCAGCCCCAGCATTTT. Protein product: CASSKRGLGNQPQHF. V is TRBV18 and J is TRBJ1-5; 7 bases agree with TRBD1. After removal of 5 bases from V and 2 bases from J, the junction contained 6 bases not matched to a gene. CDR3 length: 15 residues. The germline V gene has CDR1 KGHSH and CDR2 LQKENI.

The sample holds many counts of this clonotype. The chain uses TRBV20-1 and TRBJ2-3; D possibly corresponds to TRBD1 (6 bases). The germline CDR1 and CDR2 sequences are DFQATT and SNEGSKA (reference sequence). The CDR3 runs to 13 residues. V lost 5 bases and J 6 bases, leaving 15 bases between the germline ends. The DNA of the CDR3 is TGCAGTGCTGGGGACACCGGGGTGGATACGCAGTATTTT. Translation gives CSAGDTGVDTQYF.

The chain employs TRBV5-6 and TRBJ1-1; tentatively, D is TRBD1 (6 bases). CDR1 is SGHDT and CDR2 is YYEEEE in the germline V gene. The ends were cut back, 4 bases at V and 2 bases at J, with 12 bases in the middle. The CDR3 consists of 14 residues. Here the CDR3 reads CASSAGEINTEAFF. The CDR3 DNA sequence: TGTGCCAGCAGCGCAGGGGAGATAAACACTGAAGCTTTCTTT.

With regard to this clonotype: This may be a read error, as it is one base from a much larger clone. This chain uses TRBV4-1 with TRBJ2-7; perhaps D is TRBD1 or TRBD2 (5 bases each). Deletions cut 1 base from V and 5 bases from J, with 15 bases between. CDR3 length: 15 residues. The germline gives CDR1 MGHRA, CDR2 YSYEKL. Here the CDR3 DNA reads TGCGCCAGCAGCCAAGGGGTCGGGGCTTCCCACGAGCAGTACTTC. Translating it yields CASSQGVGASHEQYF.

This clonotype was seen many times. CDR3 sequence reads: CSARSDSYNEQFF. In DNA, the CDR3 is TGCAGTGCTAGGTCCGACTCCTACAATGAGCAGTTCTTC. The V gene is TRBV20-1, the J gene TRBJ2-1; D ambiguous. V was trimmed by 3 bases and J by 0 bases, leaving 6 bases between them. Germline CDR1 is DFQATT and CDR2 is SNEGSKA (reference sequence). This CDR3 comprises 13 residues.

This clonotype was seen a handful of times. The V gene is TRBV7-9, the J gene TRBJ1-6; 8 nucleotides line up with TRBD1. V was pared by 5 bases and J by 6 bases, with 3 bases of the junction left unmatched. Per germline, CDR1 SEHNR and CDR2 FQNEAQ (reference sequence). The length of the CDR3 is 14 residues. The CDR3 coding sequence is TGTGCCAGCAGCCAGGACAGGGTTAATTCACCCCTCCACTTT. This sequence encodes CASSQDRVNSPLHF.

The rearrangement links TRBV7-8 to TRBJ1-1; TRBD1 matches 7 bases. This CDR3 contains 15 residues. Germline V gives CDR1 SGHVS, CDR2 FQNEAQ. V lost 5 bases, J lost 0 bases, and 6 bases stayed unmatched. This chain's CDR3 is CASSQQGQLNTEAFF. CDR3 DNA: TGTGCCAGCAGCCAACAGGGACAGCTGAACACTGAAGCTTTCTTT.

There are many counts of this clonotype. CDR3 protein: CASSLAGLEQYF. In DNA form, the CDR3 reads TGCGCCAGCAGCTTGGCGGGGCTCGAGCAGTACTTC. V gene TRBV5-1 combines with J gene TRBJ2-7; D may match TRBD1 or TRBD2 (5 bases each). The CDR3 length is 12 residues. V lost 0 bases to trimming and J lost 6 bases, with 7 bases between them. Germline CDR1 reads SGHRS; CDR2 reads YFSETQ.

Many counts were recorded for this clonotype. V usage is TRBV5-1 and J usage is TRBJ2-5; 7 nucleotides agree with TRBD1. The CDR3 sequence is 15 residues long. From germline, CDR1 is SGHRS and CDR2 YFSETQ. Trimming took 4 bases from V and 5 from J; bases not matched to a gene: 11. In DNA, the CDR3 is TGCGCCAGCAGCACGTGGACAGGACCGGGCGAGACCCAGTACTTC. It encodes CASSTWTGPGETQYF.

This chain uses TRBV5-5 with TRBJ2-5; no clear D gene. V lost 7 bases to trimming and J lost 4 bases, with 17 bases between them. Germline values: CDR1 SGHKS, CDR2 YYEKEE (reference sequence). The CDR3 spans 14 residues. Here the CDR3 reads CASGSWPNRETQYF. CDR3 DNA: TGTGCCAGCGGCTCTTGGCCTAACCGAGAGACCCAGTACTTC.

This clonotype was found a few times. J is TRBJ2-6 and V is TRBV19; D gene ambiguous. There are 19 residues in the CDR3. V was shortened by 0 bases and J by 2 bases, with 17 bases between the two germline ends. The germline V gene has CDR1 LNHDA and CDR2 SQIVND (reference sequence). The CDR3: CASSIDQRPWATGANVLTF. In nucleotides, the CDR3 is TGTGCCAGTAGTATAGATCAGAGGCCCTGGGCGACTGGGGCCAACGTCCTGACTTTC. The whole variable domain, filled in from reference TRBV19 and TRBJ2-6, reads DGGITQSPKYLFRKEGQNVTLSCEQNLNHDAMYWYRQDPGQGLRLIYYSQIVNDFQKGDIAEGYSVSREKKESFPLTVTSAQKNPTAFYLCASSIDQRPWATGANVLTFGAGSRLTVL.

This clonotype was seen more than once but under ten times. The chain uses TRBV6-2 or TRBV6-3 and TRBJ2-5; perhaps TRBD2 as D (6 bases). The CDR3 sequence is 13 residues long. The V gene lost 2 bases and the J gene lost 5 bases, with 9 bases spanning the gap. CDR1 is MNHEY and CDR2 is SVGEGT in the germline V gene. CDR3: CASSYRRGETQYF. CDR3 DNA sequence: TGTGCCAGCAGTTACAGGAGGGGTGAGACCCAGTACTTC.

This clonotype was detected many times. The chain is built from TRBV20-1 and TRBJ2-5; TRBD2 agrees at 14 bases. This CDR3 region has 15 residues. The germline CDR1 and CDR2 sequences are DFQATT and SNEGSKA (reference sequence). The V segment lost 2 bases and the J segment 4 bases; nucleotides outside the gene matches: 3. CDR3 DNA: TGCAGTGCTAGACCCGGACTAGCGGGAGGAGAGACCCAGTACTTC. Translating gives CSARPGLAGGETQYF.

This clonotype was seen only a few times. The chain is built from TRBV21-1 and TRBJ2-7. TRBV21-1 is assigned pseudogene status. The CDR3 has 14 amino acids. The CDR3: CASSKARVTYEQYF. Written as DNA, the CDR3 is TGTGCCAGCAGCAAAGCACGGGTGACCTACGAGCAGTACTTC.

This clonotype was recorded a few times. The rearrangement joins TRBV7-9 to TRBJ2-7; 8 bases are a match to TRBD1. This CDR3 is 16 amino acids long. Germline CDR1 SEHNR, CDR2 FQNEAQ (reference sequence). V lost 0 bases, J lost 4 bases, and 8 bases stayed unmatched. CDR3 amino acids: CASSLAYGQGTYEQYF. Here the CDR3 DNA reads TGTGCCAGCAGCTTAGCGTATGGACAGGGAACATACGAGCAGTACTTC.

The V gene is TRBV7-2, the J gene TRBJ2-7, with D unresolved. Germline loops: CDR1 SGHTA, CDR2 FQGNSA. Trimming left V 1 base short and J 3 bases short, with 10 bases between. The CDR3 extends over 14 amino acids. The CDR3 protein is CASSLVGSVYEQYF. DNA of the CDR3: TGTGCCAGCAGCTTAGTGGGTTCAGTCTACGAGCAGTACTTC.

This clonotype was found a few times. The J gene is TRBJ2-2, the V gene TRBV3-1; TRBD1 matches at 10 bases. The CDR3 loop spans 16 amino acids. Germline assignment: CDR1 LGHDT and CDR2 YNNKEL (reference sequence). After removal of 4 bases from V and 5 bases from J, the junction contained 7 bases not matched to a gene. The CDR3 DNA reads TGTGCCAGCAGCCTGAGGACAGGGGGAGGTACCGGGGAGCTGTTTTTT. It is translated as CASSLRTGGGTGELFF.

This clonotype was picked up a small number of times. The chain combines TRBV7-2 with TRBJ2-5, with D unclear. The germline CDR1 and CDR2 sequences are SGHTA and FQGNSA. Trimming shortened V by 2 bases and J by 4 bases, and 17 bases separated the two germline ends. The CDR3 loop spans 16 amino acids. The CDR3 nucleotides read TGTGCCAGCAGCTTAAACAGACCCGCAAGAGCAGAGACCCAGTACTTC. Protein: CASSLNRPARAETQYF.